This T cell receptor (beta chain) originates from a study of T cell responses to AZD1222 COVID-19 vaccine. General observations from the study: There were repertoire samples only from the period after the peak T cell response.

Trimming took off 2 bases at V and 0 bases at J, with 8 bases between the two ends. Germline V gene data show CDR1 as LNHDA and CDR2 as SQIVND (reference sequence). The length of the CDR3 is 15 residues. Profiling relied on immunoSEQ multiplex PCR, and the TCRdb table lists in-frame clones only, not all of them. The table shows about 110,000 clones, with roughly 87% occurring only once. On this clone itself: Its cognate antigen is unknown.

The source material was peripheral blood, sampled on day 0 of AZD1222 vaccination. This receptor was identified in an adult in good health. The V and J genes are TRBV19 and TRBJ2-1; D is perhaps TRBD2 (5 bases). The CDR3 loop reads CASSITGFSYNEQFF. The CDR3 DNA follows: TGTGCCAGTAGTATAACGGGATTCTCCTACAATGAGCAGTTCTTC.